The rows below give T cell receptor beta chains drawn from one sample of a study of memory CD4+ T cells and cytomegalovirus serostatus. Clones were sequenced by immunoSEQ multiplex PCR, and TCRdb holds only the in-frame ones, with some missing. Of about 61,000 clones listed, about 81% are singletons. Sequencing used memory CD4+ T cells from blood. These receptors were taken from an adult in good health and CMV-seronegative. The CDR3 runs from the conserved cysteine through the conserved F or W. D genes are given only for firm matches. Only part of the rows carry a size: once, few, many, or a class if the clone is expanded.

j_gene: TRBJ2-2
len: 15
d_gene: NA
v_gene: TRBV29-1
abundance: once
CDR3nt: TGCAGCGTTGAAGATCGAGGTCAGGGGCCCGGGGAGCTGTTTTTT
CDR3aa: CSVEDRGQGPGELFF

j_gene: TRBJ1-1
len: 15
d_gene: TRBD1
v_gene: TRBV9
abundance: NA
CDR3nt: TGTGCCAGCAGCGTAGTGGCAGGGGGAAGGGCTGAAGCTTTCTTT
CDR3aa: CASSVVAGGRAEAFF

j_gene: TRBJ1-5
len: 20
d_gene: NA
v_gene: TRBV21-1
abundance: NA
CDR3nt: TGTGCCAGCAGCAAATCCCCACGGACAGGGGACGCCCTTAGCAATCAGCCCCAGCATTTT
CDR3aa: CASSKSPRTGDALSNQPQHF

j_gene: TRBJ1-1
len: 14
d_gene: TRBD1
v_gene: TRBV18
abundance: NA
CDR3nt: TGTGCCAGCTCACAAAAGGAACAGGGGGCTACAGCTTTCTTT
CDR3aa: CASSQKEQGATAFF

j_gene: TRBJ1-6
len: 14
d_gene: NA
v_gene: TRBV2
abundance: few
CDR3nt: TGTGCCAGCAGTGAAGAAATGGGGAATTCACCCCTCCACTTT
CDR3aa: CASSEEMGNSPLHF

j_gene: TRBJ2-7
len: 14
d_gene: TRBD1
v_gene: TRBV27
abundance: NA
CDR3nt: TGTGCCAGCAGTCCGCAAATAGGACAGGCCGAGCAGTACTTC
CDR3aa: CASSPQIGQAEQYF

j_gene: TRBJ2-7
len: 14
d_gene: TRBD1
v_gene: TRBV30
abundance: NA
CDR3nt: TGTGCCTGGAAGGTCGGTAGGGGGCGAGGGGAGCAGTACTTC
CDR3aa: CAWKVGRGRGEQYF

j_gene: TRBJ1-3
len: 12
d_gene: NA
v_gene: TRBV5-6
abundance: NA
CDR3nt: TGTGCCAGCAGCCTTGGGGGGGACACCATATATTTT
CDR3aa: CASSLGGDTIYF

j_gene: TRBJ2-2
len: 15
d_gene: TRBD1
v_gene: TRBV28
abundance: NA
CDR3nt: TGTGCCAGCAGCTTCGGACAGGTCAACACCGGGGAGCTGTTTTTT
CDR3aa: CASSFGQVNTGELFF

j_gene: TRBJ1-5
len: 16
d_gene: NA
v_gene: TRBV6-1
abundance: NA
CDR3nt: TGTGCCAGCAGTGCACCCAGGGAAAGCGCAAATCAGCCCCAGCATTTT
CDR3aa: CASSAPRESANQPQHF

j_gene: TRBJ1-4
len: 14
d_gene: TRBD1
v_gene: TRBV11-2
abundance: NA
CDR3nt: TGTGCCAGCAGCCCGGACAGGTGGGGAGAAAAACTGTTTTTT
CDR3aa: CASSPDRWGEKLFF

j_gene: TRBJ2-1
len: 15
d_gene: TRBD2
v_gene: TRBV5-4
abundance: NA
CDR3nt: TGTGCCAGCCAGCGGGACTCGAGCTCCTACAATGAGCAGTTCTTC
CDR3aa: CASQRDSSSYNEQFF

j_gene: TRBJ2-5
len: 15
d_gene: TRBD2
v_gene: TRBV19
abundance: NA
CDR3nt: TGTGCCAGTAGCAGAGCGGGGGGGTACCAAGAGACCCAGTACTTC
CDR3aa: CASSRAGGYQETQYF

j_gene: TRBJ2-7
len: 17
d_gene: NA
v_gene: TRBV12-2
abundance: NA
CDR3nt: TGTGCAAGTCGCTGCTGGACCCCGGGACAGGACCACTACGAGCAGTACTTC
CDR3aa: CASRCWTPGQDHYEQYF

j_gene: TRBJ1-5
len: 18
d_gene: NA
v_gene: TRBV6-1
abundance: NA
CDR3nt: TGTGCCAGCAGTGCTGACGCGGCCAAGGGTTATAGCAATCAGCCCCAGCATTTT
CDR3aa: CASSADAAKGYSNQPQHF